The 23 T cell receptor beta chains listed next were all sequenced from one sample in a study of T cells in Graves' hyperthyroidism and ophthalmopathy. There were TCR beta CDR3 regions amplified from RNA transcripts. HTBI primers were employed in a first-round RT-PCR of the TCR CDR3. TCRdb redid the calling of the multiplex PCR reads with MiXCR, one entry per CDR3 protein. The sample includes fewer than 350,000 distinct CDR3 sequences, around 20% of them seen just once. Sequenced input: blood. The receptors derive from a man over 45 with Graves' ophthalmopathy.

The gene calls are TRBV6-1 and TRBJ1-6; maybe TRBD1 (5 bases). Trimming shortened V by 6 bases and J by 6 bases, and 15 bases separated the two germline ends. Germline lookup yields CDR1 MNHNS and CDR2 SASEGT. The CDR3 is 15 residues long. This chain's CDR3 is CASSRRDLSNSPLHF. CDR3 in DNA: TGTGCCAGCAGCCGCCGGGACTTATCTAATTCACCCCTCCACTTT.

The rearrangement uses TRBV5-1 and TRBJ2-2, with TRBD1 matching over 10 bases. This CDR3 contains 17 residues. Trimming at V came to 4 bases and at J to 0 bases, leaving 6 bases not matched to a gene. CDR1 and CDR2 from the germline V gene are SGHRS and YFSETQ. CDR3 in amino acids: CASSNRQGAANTGELFF. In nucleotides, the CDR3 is TGCGCCAGCAGCAACCGACAGGGGGCGGCGAACACCGGGGAGCTGTTTTTT.

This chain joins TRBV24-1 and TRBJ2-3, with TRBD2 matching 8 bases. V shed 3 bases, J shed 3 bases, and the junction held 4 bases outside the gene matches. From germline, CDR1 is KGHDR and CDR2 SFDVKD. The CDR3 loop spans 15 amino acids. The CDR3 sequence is CATSDMERGTDTQYF. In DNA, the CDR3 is TGTGCCACCAGTGATATGGAGCGGGGGACAGATACGCAGTATTTT.

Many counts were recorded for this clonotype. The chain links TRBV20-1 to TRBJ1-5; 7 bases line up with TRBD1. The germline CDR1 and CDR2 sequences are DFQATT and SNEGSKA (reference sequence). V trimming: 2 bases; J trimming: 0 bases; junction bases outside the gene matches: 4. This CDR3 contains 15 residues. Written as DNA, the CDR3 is TGCAGTGCTAGACGACAGGGCCGTAGCAATCAGCCCCAGCATTTT. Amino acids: CSARRQGRSNQPQHF.

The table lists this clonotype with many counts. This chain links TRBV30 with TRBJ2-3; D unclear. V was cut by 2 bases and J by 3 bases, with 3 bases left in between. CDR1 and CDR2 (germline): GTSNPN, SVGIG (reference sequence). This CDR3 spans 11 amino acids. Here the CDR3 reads CAWSTTDTQYF. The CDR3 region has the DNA TGTGCCTGGAGTACTACAGATACGCAGTATTTT.

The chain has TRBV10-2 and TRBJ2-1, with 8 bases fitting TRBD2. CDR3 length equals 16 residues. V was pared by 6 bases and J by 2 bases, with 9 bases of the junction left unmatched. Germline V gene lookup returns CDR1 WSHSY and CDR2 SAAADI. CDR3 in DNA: TGCGCCAGCAGGGACTCTAGCGGGCCTACCTACAATGAGCAGTTCTTC. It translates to CASRDSSGPTYNEQFF.

The CDR3 sequence is CASSTDRANEQFF. In DNA form, the CDR3 reads TGTGCCAGCAGCACAGACAGGGCCAATGAGCAGTTCTTC. The chain couples TRBV7-3 to TRBJ2-1; TRBD1 matches at 7 bases. CDR3 size: 13 residues. The germline V gene encodes CDR1 SGHTA and CDR2 FQGTGA. V was pared by 5 bases and J by 6 bases, with 4 bases of the junction left unmatched.

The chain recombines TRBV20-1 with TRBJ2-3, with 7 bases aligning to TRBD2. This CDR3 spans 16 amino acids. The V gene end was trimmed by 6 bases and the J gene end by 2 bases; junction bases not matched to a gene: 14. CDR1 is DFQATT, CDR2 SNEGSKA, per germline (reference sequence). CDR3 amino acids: CSAPTFSSGDTDTQYF. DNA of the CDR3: TGCAGTGCGCCAACCTTTTCTAGCGGAGACACAGATACGCAGTATTTT.

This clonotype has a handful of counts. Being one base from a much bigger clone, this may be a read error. The CDR3 nucleotides read TGTGCCAGCAGCCCCAGACCCGGGACCCAGTACTTC. Its protein product is CASSPRPGTQYF. This chain connects TRBV11-3 to TRBJ2-5; D ambiguous. Germline CDR1 reads SGHNT; CDR2 reads YENEEA. The CDR3 is made up of 12 amino acids. V gave up 5 bases and J gave up 7 bases, with 11 bases separating them.

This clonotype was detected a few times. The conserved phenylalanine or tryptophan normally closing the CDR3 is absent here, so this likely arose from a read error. The CDR3 DNA sequence: TGTGCCAGCTCACCCCGGACTCCGAGCTCCTACGAGCAGTACTCC. It encodes CASSPRTPSSYEQYS. This chain links TRBV18 with TRBJ2-7; D is possibly TRBD2 (5 bases). Germline V lookup: CDR1 KGHSH, CDR2 LQKENI. The CDR3 has 15 amino acids. V gave up 3 bases and J gave up 0 bases, with 12 bases separating them.

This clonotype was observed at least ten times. The CDR3 DNA reads TGTGCCAGCAGCTCGAACTATAGGGGACGAACAGATACGCAGTATTTT. This sequence encodes CASSSNYRGRTDTQYF. This rearrangement joins TRBV7-2 to TRBJ2-3, with D perhaps assigned TRBD1 or TRBD2 (5 bases each). The CDR3 length is 16 residues. Trimming removed 4 bases from V and 3 bases from J, with 17 bases in between. Germline values: CDR1 SGHTA, CDR2 FQGNSA.

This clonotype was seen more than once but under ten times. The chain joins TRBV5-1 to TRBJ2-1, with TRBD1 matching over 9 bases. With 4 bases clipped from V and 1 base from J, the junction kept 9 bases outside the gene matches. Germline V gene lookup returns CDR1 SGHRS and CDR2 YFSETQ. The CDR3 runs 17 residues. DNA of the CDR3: TGCGCCAGCAGCCGGAAAACCGGGACAGGGTCCTACAATGAGCAGTTCTTC. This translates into CASSRKTGTGSYNEQFF.

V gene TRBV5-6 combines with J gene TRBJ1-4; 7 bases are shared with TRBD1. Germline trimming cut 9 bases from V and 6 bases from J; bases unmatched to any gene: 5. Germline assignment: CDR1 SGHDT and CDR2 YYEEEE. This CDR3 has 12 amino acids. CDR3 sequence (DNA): TGTGCCATCAGGGGGGCACATGAAAAACTGTTTTTT. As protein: CAIRGAHEKLFF.

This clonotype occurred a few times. For the CDR3, the DNA is TGCGCCAGCAGCTTGGAGAACCCAAGCTCCTACAATGAGCAGTTCTTC. Translation gives CASSLENPSSYNEQFF. The gene calls are TRBV5-1 and TRBJ2-1; D uncertain. Germline V gene sequence: CDR1 SGHRS, CDR2 YFSETQ. The CDR3 loop spans 16 amino acids. Trimming took 0 bases from V and 0 from J, leaving 10 bases between them.

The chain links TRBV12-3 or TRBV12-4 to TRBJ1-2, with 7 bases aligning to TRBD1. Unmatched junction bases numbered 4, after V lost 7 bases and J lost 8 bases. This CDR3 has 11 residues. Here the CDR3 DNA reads TGTGCCAGCAAGGGACAGTGGGGCTACACCTTC. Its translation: CASKGQWGYTF.

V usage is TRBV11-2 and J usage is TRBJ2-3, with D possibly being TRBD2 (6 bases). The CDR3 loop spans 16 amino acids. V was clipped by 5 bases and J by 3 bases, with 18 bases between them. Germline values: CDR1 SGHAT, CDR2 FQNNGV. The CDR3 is CASSAPKGTGTDTQYF. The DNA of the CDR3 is TGTGCCAGCAGCGCTCCTAAAGGGACTGGAACAGATACGCAGTATTTT.

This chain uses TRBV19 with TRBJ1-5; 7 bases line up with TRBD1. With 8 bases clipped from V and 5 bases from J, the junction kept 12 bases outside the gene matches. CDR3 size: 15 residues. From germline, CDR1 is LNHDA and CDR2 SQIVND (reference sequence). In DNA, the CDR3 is TGTGCCAGTGGACTACCGGGACAGTTGTATCAGCCCCAGCATTTT. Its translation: CASGLPGQLYQPQHF.

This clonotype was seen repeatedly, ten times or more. The CDR3 is CASSLGDRIGETQYF. DNA for the CDR3: TGCGCCAGCAGCTTGGGGGACAGAATAGGAGAGACCCAGTACTTC. The chain joins TRBV5-1 to TRBJ2-5; TRBD1 agrees at 7 bases. CDR3 length: 15 residues. Germline V gene data show CDR1 as SGHRS and CDR2 as YFSETQ. V shed 0 bases, J shed 4 bases, and the junction held 6 bases outside the gene matches. Variable domain in full (rest from reference TRBV5-1 and TRBJ2-5): KAGVTQTPRYLIKTRGQQVTLSCSPISGHRSVSWYQQTPGQGLQFLFEYFSETQRNKGNFPGRFSGRQFSNSRSEMNVSTLELGDSALYLCASSLGDRIGETQYFGPGTRLLVL.

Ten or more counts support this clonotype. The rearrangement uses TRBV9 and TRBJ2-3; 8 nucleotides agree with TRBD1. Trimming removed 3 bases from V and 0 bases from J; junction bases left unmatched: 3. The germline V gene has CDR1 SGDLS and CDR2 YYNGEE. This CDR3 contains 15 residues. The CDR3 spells CASSARQGSTDTQYF. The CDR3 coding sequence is TGTGCCAGCAGCGCAAGACAGGGGAGCACAGATACGCAGTATTTT.

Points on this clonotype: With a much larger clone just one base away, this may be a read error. The CDR3 here is CASSWNTEAFF. The CDR3 DNA sequence: TGTGCCAGCAGCTGGAACACTGAAGCTTTCTTT. The V gene is TRBV5-5, the J gene TRBJ1-1; D unresolved. The V and J ends lost 3 bases and 1 base respectively, with 1 base between them. In germline, CDR1 is SGHKS, CDR2 YYEKEE (reference sequence). The CDR3 is 11 residues long.

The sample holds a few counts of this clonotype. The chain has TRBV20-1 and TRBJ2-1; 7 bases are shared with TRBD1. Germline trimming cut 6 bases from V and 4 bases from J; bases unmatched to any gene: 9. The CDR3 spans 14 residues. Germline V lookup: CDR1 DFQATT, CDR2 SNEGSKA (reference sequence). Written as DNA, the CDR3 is TGCAGTGCCACGACAGGGTTGGGGTACAATGAGCAGTTCTTC. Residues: CSATTGLGYNEQFF.

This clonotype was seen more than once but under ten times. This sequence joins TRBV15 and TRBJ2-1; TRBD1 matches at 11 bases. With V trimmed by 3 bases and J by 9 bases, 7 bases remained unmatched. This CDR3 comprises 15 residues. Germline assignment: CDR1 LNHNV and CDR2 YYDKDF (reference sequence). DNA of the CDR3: TGTGCCACCAGCAGGGCCGGGACAGGGGGGACTGAGCAGTTCTTC. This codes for CATSRAGTGGTEQFF.

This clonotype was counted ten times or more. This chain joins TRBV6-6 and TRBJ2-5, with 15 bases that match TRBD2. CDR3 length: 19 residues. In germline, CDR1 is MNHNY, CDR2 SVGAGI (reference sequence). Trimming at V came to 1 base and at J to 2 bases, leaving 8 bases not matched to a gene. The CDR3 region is CASSYFAGTSGRLQETQYF. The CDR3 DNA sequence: TGTGCCAGCAGTTACTTCGCCGGGACTAGCGGGAGGCTACAAGAGACCCAGTACTTC.